This T cell receptor (beta chain) was sequenced in a study of cytomegalovirus exposure and HLA in healthy donors. The wider study: The 110 million or so unique TCR beta sequences, from roughly 170 million T cells, were found by an earlier analysis. Early released data had about 80 million unique TCRs, all coming from HLA-typed donors.

Nominally healthy donors were sampled, though unrecorded immune exposures were likely. Study observations and caveats: Cytomegalovirus status was reportedly diagnosed by the classifier with high sensitivity and specificity.

The PCR was carried out with 60 Vbeta primers and 13 Jbeta primers. Sequenced by immunoSEQ multiplex PCR; TCRdb stores in-frame clones only, minus some. The sample consists of some 65,000 clones, around 68% of them appearing once. On this clone itself: Its specificity is unknown.

CDR3 length equals 15 residues. Germline V gene lookup returns CDR1 SGHTA and CDR2 FQGTGA. The V segment lost 2 bases and the J segment 2 bases; nucleotides outside the gene matches: 5. This sequence originates from a woman in her 30s in good health and CMV-seronegative. The chain employs TRBV7-3 and TRBJ2-7, with TRBD2 matching over 8 bases. Sequenced sample: PBMCs. The CDR3 is CASSLEAGDPYEQYF. The CDR3 DNA reads TGTGCCAGCAGCTTAGAAGCGGGGGACCCCTACGAGCAGTACTTC.